This entry lists 6 T cell receptor beta chains sequenced from one sample in a study of blood T cell repertoires in COVID-19. The data were produced by immunoSEQ multiplex PCR, yet TCRdb's version contains in-frame clones alone and is incomplete. The table has about 160,000 clones, approximately 86% seen once. Sequenced input: peripheral blood. Receptor source: a woman in her fifties or sixties with active or convalescent COVID-19.

The chain joins TRBV2 to TRBJ1-2, with no clear D. This CDR3 is 12 amino acids long. The V gene's germline CDR1 is SNHLY and CDR2 FYNNEI. Trimming shortened V by 11 bases and J by 4 bases, and 14 bases separated the two germline ends. The CDR3 loop reads CAGSPGLYGYTF. Here the CDR3 DNA reads TGTGCCGGCTCCCCGGGTCTCTATGGCTACACCTTC.

The count of this clone is one. This chain connects TRBV6-5 to TRBJ1-1; no clear D. This CDR3 is 14 amino acids long. The germline V and J ends were trimmed by 4 bases and 5 bases, with 14 bases remaining between them. Germline V gene sequence: CDR1 MNHEY, CDR2 SVGAGI. Written as DNA, the CDR3 is TGTGCCAGCAGTTTCTCCCATCGGAGGACTGAAGCTTTCTTT. Amino acid sequence: CASSFSHRRTEAFF.

This chain connects TRBV19 to TRBJ1-1; D call uncertain. Germline V CDR1 and CDR2: LNHDA, SQIVND (reference sequence). This CDR3 contains 14 residues. The V gene lost 3 bases and the J gene lost 1 base, with 9 bases spanning the gap. The CDR3 DNA reads as TGTGCCAGTAGTATGGGTCGGGAGAACACTGAAGCTTTCTTT. As protein: CASSMGRENTEAFF.

The chain combines TRBV12-3 or TRBV12-4 with TRBJ1-4, with D maybe TRBD1 (6 bases). V lost 5 bases and J 5 bases, leaving 9 bases between the germline ends. The CDR3 length is 13 residues. CDR3 DNA: TGTGCCAGCAGTAGGGGGACAAATGAAAAACTGTTTTTT. Protein: CASSRGTNEKLFF.

This clone was seen a single time. This chain connects TRBV13 to TRBJ1-6; D is possibly TRBD1 (5 bases). Germline-derived CDR1 and CDR2 are PRHDT and FYEKMQ (reference sequence). CDR3 length equals 16 residues. V was shortened by 5 bases and J by 0 bases, with 11 bases between the two germline ends. Written as DNA, the CDR3 is TGTGCCAGCAGCCCCAGGGCAAGCTCCTATAATTCACCCCTCCACTTT. Amino acid sequence: CASSPRASSYNSPLHF.

This chain links TRBV28 with TRBJ1-1, with 10 bases identical to TRBD1. CDR1 is MDHEN, CDR2 SYDVKM, per germline. V shed 6 bases, J shed 5 bases, and the junction held 12 bases outside the gene matches. This CDR3 comprises 16 residues. Here the CDR3 reads CASRQTRQGARTEAFF. The CDR3 nucleotides read TGTGCCAGCAGACAGACGAGACAGGGGGCGCGTACTGAAGCTTTCTTT.